The 27 T cell receptor beta chains below were found in one sample sequenced in a study of shared clonotypes between healthy human individuals. Sequencing was performed with immunoSEQ multiplex PCR; in TCRdb, only in-frame clones are kept and a portion is missing. Of under 650,000 clones in the sample, less than 96% were seen once. Sequences were obtained from naive CD4+ T cells sorted from blood. Subset noted: CD45RA+ positively selected. The origin of the receptors is a woman aged 25 to 39 in good health.

The chain employs TRBV27 and TRBJ1-3, with D possibly TRBD1 on 5 matching bases. Per germline, CDR1 MNHEY and CDR2 SMNVEV (reference sequence). CDR3 length: 16 amino acids. Trimming removed 6 bases at V and 2 bases at J, with 17 bases between. The CDR3 bases are TGTGCCAGCAGCCCTTCCGGGACTTTGGCTGGAAACACCATATATTTT. Translating gives CASSPSGTLAGNTIYF.

This chain uses TRBV29-1 with TRBJ2-2; TRBD2 agrees at 7 bases. J was trimmed by 1 base and V by 7 bases; bases with no gene match: 9. The CDR3 runs to 15 residues. Germline V gene sequence: CDR1 SQVTM, CDR2 ANQGSEA. CDR3 residues: CSASGGAVNTGELFF. The CDR3 DNA reads as TGCAGCGCCTCGGGGGGTGCGGTGAACACCGGGGAGCTGTTTTTT.

The chain recombines TRBV4-1 with TRBJ2-7, with TRBD2 as a possible D gene (6 bases). From germline, CDR1 is MGHRA and CDR2 YSYEKL. This CDR3 is built from 14 residues. Trimming took 2 bases from V and 0 from J, leaving 8 bases between them. CDR3 residues: CASSQPGLSYEQYF. CDR3 sequence (DNA): TGCGCCAGCAGCCAACCGGGACTCTCCTACGAGCAGTACTTC.

The rearrangement links TRBV30 to TRBJ2-2; 8 bases match TRBD2. The junction had 5 bases not matched to a gene; V was cut back by 4 bases and J by 1 base. This CDR3 contains 15 residues. From germline, CDR1 is GTSNPN and CDR2 SVGIG (reference sequence). DNA of the CDR3: TGTGCCTGGACCCGGGAGGGAAGGAACACCGGGGAGCTGTTTTTT. Its protein is CAWTREGRNTGELFF.

This clone was observed once. The rearrangement joins TRBV20-1 to TRBJ2-5; no clear D. The CDR3 spans 10 residues. The germline V gene has CDR1 DFQATT and CDR2 SNEGSKA (reference sequence). Deletions cut 5 bases from V and 12 bases from J, with 13 bases between. CDR3 protein: CSALRAREYF. In DNA, the CDR3 is TGCAGTGCTCTCCGGGCCCGTGAGTACTTC.

CDR3 sequence (DNA): TGTGCCTGGAGTGTACGAGGGACAGGGGGCTACGAGCAGTACTTC. Protein product: CAWSVRGTGGYEQYF. The chain couples TRBV30 to TRBJ2-7; 11 bases map to TRBD1. Trimming at V came to 0 bases and at J to 3 bases, leaving 4 bases not matched to a gene. This CDR3 has 15 residues. Per germline, CDR1 GTSNPN and CDR2 SVGIG (reference sequence).

This clone was picked up one time. This chain links TRBV6-4 with TRBJ2-1; 10 positions match TRBD2. The trim removed 7 bases at V and 5 bases at J, leaving 11 bases unmatched. The CDR3 totals 16 residues. Germline loops: CDR1 MRHNA, CDR2 SNTAGT. This CDR3 is CASTAGGGLDDNEQFF. The CDR3 DNA sequence: TGTGCCAGCACAGCGGGAGGGGGTTTGGACGACAATGAGCAGTTCTTC.

The rearrangement joins TRBV11-2 to TRBJ2-7, with no clear D. Germline CDR1 and CDR2: SGHAT and FQNNGV. The CDR3 covers 18 residues. Trimming left V 3 bases short and J 0 bases short, with 21 bases between. The CDR3 DNA reads TGTGCCAGCAGCTTCAGGCGTGGAAGCGTCCCGAGCTCCTACGAGCAGTACTTC. It translates to CASSFRRGSVPSSYEQYF.

This chain links TRBV9 with TRBJ2-2, with D perhaps TRBD1 or TRBD2 (5 bases each). V was cut by 4 bases and J by 2 bases, with 15 bases left in between. The CDR3 is made up of 16 amino acids. Germline V CDR1 and CDR2: SGDLS, YYNGEE. CDR3 coding DNA: TGTGCCAGCAGCACCCGCCGGGACGTTAACACCGGGGAGCTGTTTTTT. Its translation: CASSTRRDVNTGELFF.

V and J are TRBV7-2 and TRBJ2-3; the D is unclear. The CDR3 consists of 15 residues. Germline assignment: CDR1 SGHTA and CDR2 FQGNSA. Deletions cut 5 bases from V and 3 bases from J, with 15 bases between. CDR3 DNA sequence: TGTGCCAGCAGCCCAATGGGCGCGTCTACAGATACGCAGTATTTT. Translation gives CASSPMGASTDTQYF.

This chain joins TRBV4-1 and TRBJ2-3, with 12 bases identical to TRBD2. With 1 base clipped from V and 5 bases from J, the junction kept 7 bases outside the gene matches. This CDR3 is built from 17 residues. The germline V gene has CDR1 MGHRA and CDR2 YSYEKL. The CDR3 sequence: CASSQGRTSGNEDTQYF. The CDR3 bases are TGCGCCAGCAGCCAAGGAAGGACTAGCGGGAATGAAGATACGCAGTATTTT.

This chain uses TRBV5-1 with TRBJ2-2; 10 bases are shared with TRBD2. The junction had 4 bases not matched to a gene; V was cut back by 2 bases and J by 3 bases. This CDR3 has 16 amino acids. CDR1 SGHRS and CDR2 YFSETQ come from the germline V gene. In DNA form, the CDR3 reads TGCGCCAGCAGCTTACTAGCGGGAAGGGACACCGGGGAGCTGTTTTTT. This gives the protein CASSLLAGRDTGELFF. Complete variable domain (other parts from reference TRBV5-1 and TRBJ2-2): KAGVTQTPRYLIKTRGQQVTLSCSPISGHRSVSWYQQTPGQGLQFLFEYFSETQRNKGNFPGRFSGRQFSNSRSEMNVSTLELGDSALYLCASSLLAGRDTGELFFGEGSRLTVL.

This chain links TRBV12-5 with TRBJ2-3; tentative D call: TRBD1 (5 bases). Germline lookup yields CDR1 LGHNT and CDR2 FRNRAP. The CDR3 has 16 amino acids. The V end lost 0 bases, the J end lost 0 bases, and 10 bases lay between the germline ends. Here the CDR3 reads CASGLVRAGSTDTQYF. In nucleotides, the CDR3 is TGTGCTAGTGGTTTGGTACGGGCAGGGAGCACAGATACGCAGTATTTT.

The chain joins TRBV27 to TRBJ1-2, with TRBD1 matching over 10 bases. The V gene's germline CDR1 is MNHEY and CDR2 SMNVEV (reference sequence). With 6 bases clipped from V and 3 bases from J, the junction kept 13 bases outside the gene matches. The CDR3 sequence is 17 residues long. The CDR3 DNA is TGTGCCAGCAGCCTACTCGGACAGGGGGTTGTGCACTATGGCTACACCTTC. It specifies CASSLLGQGVVHYGYTF.

The CDR3 sequence: CATRSGTGYAGELFF. CDR3 sequence (DNA): TGTGCCACTAGATCCGGGACAGGGTATGCCGGGGAGCTGTTTTTT. This chain connects TRBV6-6 to TRBJ2-2; 9 bases are shared with TRBD1. The junction had 12 bases not matched to a gene; V was cut back by 10 bases and J by 6 bases. The CDR3 totals 15 residues. Germline V gene sequence: CDR1 MNHNY, CDR2 SVGAGI (reference sequence).

This clone appeared once. The chain has TRBV29-1 and TRBJ1-1; perhaps TRBD1 as D (5 bases). Trimming pared 4 bases from V and 1 base from J, leaving 16 bases between. CDR3 length: 15 amino acids. From germline, CDR1 is SQVTM and CDR2 ANQGSEA. CDR3 bases: TGCAGCGTTGCAATTCCGGGACGTACGAACACTGAAGCTTTCTTT. It encodes CSVAIPGRTNTEAFF.

This chain uses TRBV19 with TRBJ1-1, with TRBD1 as a possible D gene (5 bases). The germline gives CDR1 LNHDA, CDR2 SQIVND (reference sequence). V lost 1 base, J lost 0 bases, and 15 bases lay in between. The CDR3 covers 17 residues. The CDR3 DNA reads TGTGCCAGTAGTATAGTTGGTCCAGGGTTAATGAACACTGAAGCTTTCTTT. Translating it yields CASSIVGPGLMNTEAFF.

As DNA, the CDR3 is TGTGCCAGCAGTGGACCAGGACAGGGGAACTATGGCTACACCTTC. Translated, it gives CASSGPGQGNYGYTF. This chain joins TRBV6-5 and TRBJ1-2; TRBD1 aligns across 9 bases. V gave up 5 bases and J gave up 2 bases; unmatched junction bases: 6. This CDR3 contains 15 residues. From germline, CDR1 is MNHEY and CDR2 SVGAGI.

The rearrangement links TRBV19 to TRBJ2-7; 7 nucleotides agree with TRBD1. Germline values: CDR1 LNHDA, CDR2 SQIVND (reference sequence). This CDR3 comprises 14 residues. Trimming took 8 bases from V and 3 from J; bases not matched to a gene: 10. The CDR3 nucleotides are TGTGCCAGTGGAGACCGGGACAGATTCTACGAGCAGTACTTC. Translation: CASGDRDRFYEQYF.

The chain has TRBV7-6 and TRBJ2-1; D is unresolved. CDR1 and CDR2 (germline): SGHVS, FNYEAQ. V was cut by 1 base and J by 3 bases, with 10 bases left in between. The CDR3 runs to 15 residues. As DNA, the CDR3 is TGTGCCAGCAGCTTAGGAGCGACCCTCTACAATGAGCAGTTCTTC. Encoded protein: CASSLGATLYNEQFF.

The chain employs TRBV18 and TRBJ2-2; 13 nucleotides agree with TRBD2. V shed 2 bases and J 3 bases; nucleotides not matched to a gene: 0. The length of the CDR3 is 16 residues. Germline-derived CDR1 and CDR2 are KGHSH and LQKENI. The CDR3 DNA sequence: TGTGCCAGCTCACCAGGACTAGCGGGAGACACCGGGGAGCTGTTTTTT. It yields the protein CASSPGLAGDTGELFF.

The rearrangement joins TRBV27 to TRBJ2-5; perhaps TRBD2 as D (6 bases). The CDR3 contains 15 residues. The V and J ends lost 2 bases and 5 bases respectively, with 15 bases between them. CDR1 is MNHEY, CDR2 SMNVEV, per germline (reference sequence). The CDR3 loop is CASSLNAGLGETQYF. In DNA form, the CDR3 reads TGTGCCAGCAGTTTAAACGCGGGACTGGGTGAGACCCAGTACTTC.

V usage is TRBV6-1 and J usage is TRBJ2-3; either TRBD1 or TRBD2 may fit D (5 bases each). Per the germline V gene, CDR1 is MNHNS and CDR2 is SASEGT. V was trimmed by 1 base and J by 4 bases, leaving 9 bases between them. The CDR3 is 14 residues long. The CDR3 loop is CASSEGGIADTQYF. CDR3 nucleotides: TGTGCCAGCAGTGAAGGGGGGATTGCAGATACGCAGTATTTT.

The chain recombines TRBV10-3 with TRBJ2-7, with TRBD2 matching 9 bases. The CDR3 contains 15 residues. Per the germline V gene, CDR1 is ENHRY and CDR2 is SYGVKD. Losses at the gene ends were 6 bases for V and 3 bases for J; bases not matched to a gene: 9. DNA of the CDR3: TGTGCCATCAGGGGGGCTAGCGGGGCTGGCTACGAGCAGTACTTC. As protein: CAIRGASGAGYEQYF.

The chain links TRBV6-5 to TRBJ1-6; TRBD1 matches 9 bases. CDR1 is MNHEY and CDR2 is SVGAGI in the germline V gene. CDR3 length: 15 amino acids. V lost 6 bases and J lost 7; bases outside the gene matches: 7. CDR3: CASSVIGTGNSPLHF. Written as DNA, the CDR3 is TGTGCCAGCAGCGTTATAGGGACAGGGAATTCACCCCTCCACTTT.

The gene calls are TRBV15 and TRBJ2-5; no clear D gene. This CDR3 region has 14 residues. The V end was cut by 3 bases, the J end by 6 bases, with 14 bases between. Germline loops: CDR1 LNHNV, CDR2 YYDKDF (reference sequence). The CDR3 sequence: CATSSGVMIQTQYF. In nucleotides, the CDR3 is TGTGCCACCAGCAGCGGTGTAATGATCCAGACCCAGTACTTC.

This clone was seen just once. V is TRBV5-4 and J is TRBJ2-7; tentative D call: TRBD2 (6 bases). The CDR3 covers 15 residues. Germline values: CDR1 SGHNT, CDR2 YYREEE (reference sequence). The V gene lost 1 base and the J gene lost 2 bases, with 13 bases spanning the gap. Written as DNA, the CDR3 is TGTGCCAGCAGCTTGCCCGGGAGCATTACCTACGAGCAGTACTTC. The encoded protein is CASSLPGSITYEQYF.